These 25 T cell receptor beta chains came from one sample sequenced in a study of blood T cell repertoires in COVID-19. Assay: immunoSEQ multiplex PCR; the TCRdb copy retains only in-frame clones and omits some. Among 140,000 or so clones, roughly 80% were seen once, and the ten largest hold about 2.9%. The sequenced material came from peripheral blood. These receptor sequences come from a woman aged 80 or over with acute or convalescent COVID-19.

This clone turned up a few times. The chain links TRBV3-1 (or the pseudogene TRBV3-2) to TRBJ1-2; D is uncertain. Between the trimmed V and J ends, which lost 4 bases and 5 bases, there was a span of 11 bases. The CDR3 sequence is 13 residues long. Per the germline V gene, CDR1 is LGHDT and CDR2 is YNNKEL (reference sequence). The CDR3 sequence is CASSLESAYGYTF. The CDR3 coding sequence is TGTGCCAGCAGCCTGGAGTCAGCGTATGGCTACACCTTC.

The rearrangement uses TRBV5-1 and TRBJ2-3; 10 bases are a match to TRBD1. This CDR3 contains 16 residues. Germline V gene sequence: CDR1 SGHRS, CDR2 YFSETQ. Losses at the gene ends were 3 bases for V and 0 bases for J; bases not matched to a gene: 4. The CDR3 nucleotides read TGCGCCAGCAGCTATGGGACAGGGGATAGCACAGATACGCAGTATTTT. Encoded protein: CASSYGTGDSTDTQYF.

The chain links TRBV3-1 (or the pseudogene TRBV3-2) to TRBJ1-2; D gene unclear. From germline, CDR1 is LGHDT and CDR2 YNNKEL (reference sequence). This CDR3 contains 12 residues. The V gene lost 3 bases and the J gene lost 6 bases, with 8 bases spanning the gap. The CDR3 region has the DNA TGTGCCAGCAGCCAGATACGAGATGGCTACACCTTC. It translates to CASSQIRDGYTF.

This chain joins TRBV10-3 and TRBJ1-2; D unresolved. The CDR3 has 14 residues. Germline-derived CDR1 and CDR2 are ENHRY and SYGVKD. With 0 bases removed from V and 2 bases from J, the gap between germline ends came to 7 bases. CDR3 amino acids: CAISESNRNYGYTF. The DNA for the CDR3 is TGTGCCATCAGTGAGTCTAACAGAAACTATGGCTACACCTTC.

The J gene is TRBJ1-4, the V gene TRBV19; D unresolved. Germline CDR1 reads LNHDA; CDR2 reads SQIVND (reference sequence). The CDR3 is made up of 13 amino acids. V was trimmed by 6 bases and J by 4 bases, leaving 9 bases between them. The CDR3 DNA is TGTGCCAGTAGCCGGGATTTTAATGAAAAACTGTTTTTT. This gives the protein CASSRDFNEKLFF.

V is TRBV19 and J is TRBJ1-1, with D tentatively TRBD1 (5 bases). Trimming took 3 bases from V and 7 from J, leaving 12 bases between them. CDR3 length equals 13 residues. The V gene's germline CDR1 is LNHDA and CDR2 SQIVND (reference sequence). The CDR3 region is CASSMRQMDEAFF. The CDR3 DNA follows: TGTGCCAGTAGTATGCGACAGATGGATGAAGCTTTCTTT.

The DNA of the CDR3 is TGTGCCAGCAGCCAAGATCGGGTTTCGGGGGGGGGCACAGATACGCAGTATTTT. It encodes CASSQDRVSGGGTDTQYF. J is TRBJ2-3 and V is TRBV3-1 (or the pseudogene TRBV3-2), with TRBD2 matching over 8 bases. With V trimmed by 0 bases and J by 1 base, 9 bases remained unmatched. This CDR3 spans 18 amino acids. CDR1 is LGHDT, CDR2 YNNKEL, per germline (reference sequence).

The chain combines TRBV7-2 with TRBJ1-1, with 7 nucleotides matching TRBD1. Germline lookup yields CDR1 SGHTA and CDR2 FQGNSA. Trimming cost V 5 bases and J 4 bases; bases outside gene matches: 4. The CDR3 consists of 13 residues. DNA of the CDR3: TGTGCCAGCAGCACTCCAGGGGGCACTGAAGCTTTCTTT. Its translation: CASSTPGGTEAFF.

The chain links TRBV11-3 to TRBJ2-7; no reliable D call. This CDR3 has 13 residues. V was cut by 1 base and J by 2 bases, with 6 bases left in between. Germline V lookup: CDR1 SGHNT, CDR2 YENEEA. CDR3 sequence: CASSLGAAYEQYF. As DNA, the CDR3 is TGTGCCAGCAGCTTAGGGGCAGCCTACGAGCAGTACTTC.

The chain recombines TRBV10-3 with TRBJ1-1, with D perhaps TRBD1 (5 bases). The CDR3 runs to 14 residues. Looked up from germline, CDR1 is ENHRY and CDR2 is SYGVKD. Trimming took 7 bases from V and 1 from J, leaving 13 bases between them. Here the CDR3 DNA reads TGTGCCATCATCGCAGCGCAGGGGAACACTGAAGCTTTCTTT. Its translation is CAIIAAQGNTEAFF.

V is TRBV12-5 and J is TRBJ1-5; 7 nucleotides line up with TRBD1. The ends lost 1 base at V and 6 bases at J; junction bases unmatched: 3. Germline CDR1 is LGHNT and CDR2 is FRNRAP. CDR3 length equals 14 residues. CDR3 DNA: TGTGCTAGTGGTTTGGGACAGGGAAGTCAGCCCCAGCATTTT. Translation gives CASGLGQGSQPQHF.

This clone was seen only once. The J gene is TRBJ1-2, the V gene TRBV5-4; 9 bases are a match to TRBD1. This CDR3 is built from 14 residues. J lost 3 bases, V lost 2 bases, and 2 bases had no gene match. Germline V gives CDR1 SGHNT, CDR2 YYREEE (reference sequence). CDR3: CASSFRQGDYGYTF. The CDR3 nucleotides read TGTGCCAGCAGCTTCCGACAGGGGGACTATGGCTACACCTTC.

The genes are TRBV18 and TRBJ1-4, with TRBD1 as a possible D gene (5 bases). CDR3 length: 14 residues. Trimming left V 0 bases short and J 7 bases short, with 9 bases between. Germline CDR1 and CDR2: KGHSH and LQKENI. This CDR3 is CASSPPAQGEKLFF. The CDR3 DNA reads as TGTGCCAGCTCACCACCGGCCCAGGGTGAAAAACTGTTTTTT.

V is TRBV27 and J is TRBJ2-7; tentative D call: TRBD2 (6 bases). The germline CDR1 and CDR2 sequences are MNHEY and SMNVEV (reference sequence). The CDR3 runs to 14 residues. Trimming shortened V by 5 bases and J by 0 bases, and 11 bases separated the two germline ends. The CDR3 loop is CASSIGGDSYEQYF. CDR3 DNA: TGTGCCAGCAGTATAGGCGGGGACTCCTACGAGCAGTACTTC.

This clone has just one count. The chain employs TRBV3-1 (or the pseudogene TRBV3-2) and TRBJ1-2; perhaps TRBD1 as D (5 bases). CDR1 and CDR2 from the germline V gene are LGHDT and YNNKEL (reference sequence). Between the trimmed V and J ends, which lost 0 bases and 4 bases, there was a span of 9 bases. CDR3 length: 14 residues. Here the CDR3 DNA reads TGTGCCAGCAGCCAAGAGAGCAGGGTCTATGGCTACACCTTC. It codes for CASSQESRVYGYTF.

This clone was seen only a few times. V and J are TRBV7-9 and TRBJ2-1; D remains unclear. V lost 4 bases, J lost 7 bases, and 5 bases lay in between. The V gene's germline CDR1 is SEHNR and CDR2 FQNEAQ (reference sequence). The CDR3 runs 11 residues. CDR3 DNA: TGTGCCAGCAGCTATCCTAATGAGCAGTTCTTC. It codes for CASSYPNEQFF.

This clone has only a few counts. The chain links TRBV5-6 to TRBJ1-3; no clear D gene. The germline V gene has CDR1 SGHDT and CDR2 YYEEEE. This CDR3 comprises 15 residues. Trimming shortened V by 3 bases and J by 0 bases, and 10 bases separated the two germline ends. CDR3 protein: CASSSQVVSGNTIYF. CDR3 sequence (DNA): TGTGCCAGCAGCTCCCAGGTTGTCTCTGGAAACACCATATATTTT.

The chain couples TRBV9 to TRBJ1-5, with 8 nucleotides matching TRBD1. Germline-derived CDR1 and CDR2 are SGDLS and YYNGEE. Trimming took 4 bases from V and 7 from J; bases not matched to a gene: 13. The CDR3 covers 16 residues. CDR3: CASSFRGQGGGQPQHF. DNA of the CDR3: TGTGCCAGCAGCTTTCGTGGACAGGGAGGTGGCCAGCCCCAGCATTTT.

The table lists this clone with a count of one. The gene calls are TRBV5-1 and TRBJ1-5; no clear D. CDR3 length: 15 residues. The germline V gene has CDR1 SGHRS and CDR2 YFSETQ. Trimming took 4 bases from V and 3 from J, leaving 14 bases between them. CDR3 loop: CASSLGGGDNQPQHF. CDR3 nucleotides: TGCGCCAGCAGCCTGGGAGGTGGAGACAATCAGCCCCAGCATTTT.

The chain couples TRBV14 to TRBJ1-2; TRBD1 agrees at 7 bases. Trimming took 1 base from V and 4 from J; bases not matched to a gene: 3. The V gene's germline CDR1 is SGHDN and CDR2 FVKESK. CDR3 length equals 14 residues. The CDR3 DNA sequence: TGTGCCAGCAGCCAAGGGGACAGATTCTATGGCTACACCTTC. Its protein is CASSQGDRFYGYTF.

The V gene is TRBV12-5, the J gene TRBJ2-3, with D uncertain. Germline lookup yields CDR1 LGHNT and CDR2 FRNRAP. The V gene lost 1 base and the J gene lost 5 bases, with 13 bases spanning the gap. The CDR3 spans 15 residues. The CDR3 sequence: CASGLGATRQDTQYF. The CDR3 DNA is TGTGCTAGTGGTTTGGGGGCGACCCGGCAAGATACGCAGTATTTT.

This clone has only one observation. V usage is TRBV19 and J usage is TRBJ2-3; D might be TRBD1 (6 bases). The V end was cut by 4 bases, the J end by 4 bases, with 18 bases between. This CDR3 has 16 amino acids. Germline CDR1 is LNHDA and CDR2 is SQIVND (reference sequence). The CDR3 is CASSTRTVRRADTQYF. In DNA form, the CDR3 reads TGTGCCAGTAGTACTAGGACAGTCCGGCGAGCAGATACGCAGTATTTT.

The genes are TRBV15 and TRBJ1-3, with a weak D call TRBD1 (5 bases). The CDR3 contains 14 residues. CDR1 is LNHNV and CDR2 is YYDKDF in the germline V gene (reference sequence). CDR3 DNA sequence: TGTGCGGTCGATAGGGGATACTCTGGAAACACCATATATTTT. It codes for CAVDRGYSGNTIYF.

The chain carries TRBV7-2 and TRBJ2-3; D is perhaps TRBD1 (6 bases). The CDR3 consists of 15 residues. Germline assignment: CDR1 SGHTA and CDR2 FQGNSA. V was clipped by 0 bases and J by 4 bases, with 11 bases between them. The CDR3 DNA reads TGTGCCAGCAGCTTAGCGGTGGGGGCCGCAGATACGCAGTATTTT. Translated, it gives CASSLAVGAADTQYF.

The chain carries TRBV4-2 and TRBJ1-2, with TRBD1 identical over 7 bases. The CDR3 is made up of 16 amino acids. CDR1 is LGHNA and CDR2 is YNFKEQ in the germline V gene. Germline trimming cut 3 bases from V and 1 base from J; bases unmatched to any gene: 8. The DNA for the CDR3 is TGTGCCAGCAGCCAGGCAACCGGGACAGATAACTATGGCTACACCTTC. Translated, it gives CASSQATGTDNYGYTF.